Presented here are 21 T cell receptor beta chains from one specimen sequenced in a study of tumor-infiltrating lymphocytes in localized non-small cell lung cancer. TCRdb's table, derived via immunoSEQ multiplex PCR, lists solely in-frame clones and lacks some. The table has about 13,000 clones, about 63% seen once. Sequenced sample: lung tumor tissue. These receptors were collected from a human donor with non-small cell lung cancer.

The CDR3 coding sequence is TGCGCCAGCGACCAGGGGGGGGCTAGGGTTGAAAAACTGTTTTTT. Its translation is CASDQGGARVEKLFF. The chain joins TRBV4-1 to TRBJ1-4; TRBD1 aligns across 7 bases. Germline-derived CDR1 and CDR2 are MGHRA and YSYEKL. This CDR3 contains 15 residues. J gave up 7 bases and V 8 bases, and 13 bases lay outside the gene matches.

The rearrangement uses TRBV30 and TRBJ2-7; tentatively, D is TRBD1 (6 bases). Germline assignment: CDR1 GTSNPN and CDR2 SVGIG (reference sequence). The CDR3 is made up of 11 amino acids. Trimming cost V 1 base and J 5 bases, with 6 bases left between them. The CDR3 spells CAWSAGDEQYF. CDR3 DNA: TGTGCCTGGAGTGCAGGGGACGAGCAGTACTTC.

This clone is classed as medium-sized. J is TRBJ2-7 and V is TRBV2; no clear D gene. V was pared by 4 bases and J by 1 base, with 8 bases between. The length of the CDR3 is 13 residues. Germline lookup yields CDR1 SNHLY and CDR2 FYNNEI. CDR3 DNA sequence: TGTGCCAGCAGTGTAGGAGCTTCCTACGAGCAGTACTTC. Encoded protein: CASSVGASYEQYF.

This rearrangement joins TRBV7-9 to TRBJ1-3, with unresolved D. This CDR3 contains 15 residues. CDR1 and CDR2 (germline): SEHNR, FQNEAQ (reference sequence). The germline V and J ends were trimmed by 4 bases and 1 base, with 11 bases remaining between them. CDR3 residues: CASSSASGSGNTIYF. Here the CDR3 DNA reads TGTGCCAGCAGCTCAGCGTCAGGTTCTGGAAACACCATATATTTT.

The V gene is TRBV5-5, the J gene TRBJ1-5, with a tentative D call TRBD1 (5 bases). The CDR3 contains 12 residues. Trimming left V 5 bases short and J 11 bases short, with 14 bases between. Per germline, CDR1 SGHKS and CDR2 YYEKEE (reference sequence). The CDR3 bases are TGTGCCAGCAGACAACTCGGGGGGGCCCAGCATTTT. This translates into CASRQLGGAQHF.

The CDR3 DNA reads as TGCGCCAGCAGCTTGGCCCGCTTGGGGGACAGGGGCCACGAGCAGTACTTC. Residues: CASSLARLGDRGHEQYF. The chain has TRBV5-1 and TRBJ2-7, with 10 bases that match TRBD1. Germline V lookup: CDR1 SGHRS, CDR2 YFSETQ. The CDR3 spans 17 residues. With 0 bases clipped from V and 5 bases from J, the junction kept 11 bases outside the gene matches.

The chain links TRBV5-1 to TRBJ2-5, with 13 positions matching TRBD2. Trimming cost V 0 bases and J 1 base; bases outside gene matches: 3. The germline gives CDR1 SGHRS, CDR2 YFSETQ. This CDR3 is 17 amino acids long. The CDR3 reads CASSLARLAGGQETQYF. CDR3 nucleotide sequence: TGCGCCAGCAGCTTGGCCCGACTAGCGGGGGGCCAAGAGACCCAGTACTTC.

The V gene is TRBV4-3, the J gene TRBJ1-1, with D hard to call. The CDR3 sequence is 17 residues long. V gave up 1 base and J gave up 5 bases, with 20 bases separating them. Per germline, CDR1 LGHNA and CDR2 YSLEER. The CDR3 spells CASSQVQARTYGTEAFF. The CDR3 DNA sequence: TGCGCCAGCAGCCAAGTTCAGGCCAGAACGTATGGGACTGAAGCTTTCTTT.

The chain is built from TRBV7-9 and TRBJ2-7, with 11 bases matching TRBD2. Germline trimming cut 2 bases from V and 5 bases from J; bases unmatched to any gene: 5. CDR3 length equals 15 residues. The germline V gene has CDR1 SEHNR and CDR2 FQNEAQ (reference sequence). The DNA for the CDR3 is TGTGCCAGCAGCTTACAAACTAGCGGGGGCCACGAGCAGTACTTC. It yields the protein CASSLQTSGGHEQYF.

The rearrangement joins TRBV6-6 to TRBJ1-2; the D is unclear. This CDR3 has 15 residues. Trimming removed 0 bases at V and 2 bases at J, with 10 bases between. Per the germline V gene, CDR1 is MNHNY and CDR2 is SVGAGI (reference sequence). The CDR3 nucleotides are TGTGCCAGCAGTTACTCGACGGCGATGAACTATGGCTACACCTTC. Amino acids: CASSYSTAMNYGYTF.

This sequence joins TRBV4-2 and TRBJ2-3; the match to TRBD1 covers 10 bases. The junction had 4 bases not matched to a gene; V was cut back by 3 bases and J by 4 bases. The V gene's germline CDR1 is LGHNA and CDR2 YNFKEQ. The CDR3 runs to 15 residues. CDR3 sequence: CASSQWDRGPDTQYF. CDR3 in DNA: TGTGCCAGCAGCCAGTGGGACAGGGGACCAGATACGCAGTATTTT.

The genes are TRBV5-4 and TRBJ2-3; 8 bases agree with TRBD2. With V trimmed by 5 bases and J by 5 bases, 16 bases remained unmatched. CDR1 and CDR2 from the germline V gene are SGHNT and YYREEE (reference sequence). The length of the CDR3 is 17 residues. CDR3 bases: TGTGCCAGCAGTCAGCTCGCGGGGGGCTTAAGGGGAGATACGCAGTATTTT. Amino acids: CASSQLAGGLRGDTQYF.

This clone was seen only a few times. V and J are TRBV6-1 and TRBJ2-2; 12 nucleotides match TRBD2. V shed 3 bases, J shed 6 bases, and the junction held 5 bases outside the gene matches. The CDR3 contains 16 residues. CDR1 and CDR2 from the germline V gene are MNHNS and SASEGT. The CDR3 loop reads CASSEASGGAAGELFF. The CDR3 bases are TGTGCCAGCAGTGAGGCTAGCGGGGGGGCTGCCGGGGAGCTGTTTTTT.

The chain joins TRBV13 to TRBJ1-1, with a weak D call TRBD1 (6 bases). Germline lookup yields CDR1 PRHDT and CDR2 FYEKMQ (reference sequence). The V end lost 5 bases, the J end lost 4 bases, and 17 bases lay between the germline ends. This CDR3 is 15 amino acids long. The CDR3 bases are TGTGCCAGCAGCGAACCGGGACAAGGGGGCACTGAAGCTTTCTTT. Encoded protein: CASSEPGQGGTEAFF.

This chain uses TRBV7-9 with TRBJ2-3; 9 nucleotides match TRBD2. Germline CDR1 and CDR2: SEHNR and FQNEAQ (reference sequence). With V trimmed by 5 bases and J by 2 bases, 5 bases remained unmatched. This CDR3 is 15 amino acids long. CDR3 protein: CASSQTSGLTDTQYF. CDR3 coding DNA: TGTGCCAGCAGCCAGACTAGCGGACTCACAGATACGCAGTATTTT.

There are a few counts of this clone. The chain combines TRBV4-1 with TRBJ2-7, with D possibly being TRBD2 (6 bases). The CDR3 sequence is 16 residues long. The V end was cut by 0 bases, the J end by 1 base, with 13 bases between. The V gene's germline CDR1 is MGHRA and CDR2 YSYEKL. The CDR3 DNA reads TGCGCCAGCAGCCAAGATCCCGGGACTCTTTCCTACGAGCAGTACTTC. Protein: CASSQDPGTLSYEQYF.

CDR3 DNA: TGTGCCAGCAGTGCGGAGCGGGGGCCTTACAATGAGCAGTTCTTC. Protein product: CASSAERGPYNEQFF. The rearrangement joins TRBV7-6 to TRBJ2-1, with TRBD2 identical over 8 bases. V was pared by 6 bases and J by 4 bases, with 8 bases of the junction left unmatched. The CDR3 contains 15 residues. CDR1 and CDR2 from the germline V gene are SGHVS and FNYEAQ.

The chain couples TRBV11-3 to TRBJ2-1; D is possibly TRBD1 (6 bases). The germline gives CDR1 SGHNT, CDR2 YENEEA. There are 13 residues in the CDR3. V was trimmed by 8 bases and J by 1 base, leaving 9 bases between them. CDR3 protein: CASGQGSYNEQFF. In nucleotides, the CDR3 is TGTGCCAGCGGCCAGGGGTCCTACAATGAGCAGTTCTTC.

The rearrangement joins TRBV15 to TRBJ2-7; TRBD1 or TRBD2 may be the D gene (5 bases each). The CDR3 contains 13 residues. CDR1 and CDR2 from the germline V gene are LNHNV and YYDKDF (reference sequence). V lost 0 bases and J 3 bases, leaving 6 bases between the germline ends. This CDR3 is CATSREGVYEQYF. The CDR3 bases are TGTGCCACCAGCAGAGAGGGGGTCTACGAGCAGTACTTC.

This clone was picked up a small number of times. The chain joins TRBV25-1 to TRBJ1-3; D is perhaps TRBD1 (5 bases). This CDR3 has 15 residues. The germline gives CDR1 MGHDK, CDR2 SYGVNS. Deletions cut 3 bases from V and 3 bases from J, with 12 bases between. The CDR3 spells CASSEAQGLGNTIYF. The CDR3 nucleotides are TGTGCCAGCAGTGAGGCTCAGGGACTTGGAAACACCATATATTTT.

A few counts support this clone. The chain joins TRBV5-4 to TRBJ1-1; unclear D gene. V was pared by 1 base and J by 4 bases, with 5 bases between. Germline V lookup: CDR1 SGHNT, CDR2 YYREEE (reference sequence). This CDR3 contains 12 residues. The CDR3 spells CASSLWSTEAFF. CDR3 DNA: TGTGCCAGCAGCTTGTGGAGCACTGAAGCTTTCTTT. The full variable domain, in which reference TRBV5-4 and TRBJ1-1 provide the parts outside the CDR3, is ETGVTQSPTHLIKTRGQQVTLRCSSQSGHNTVSWYQQALGQGPQFIFQYYREEENGRGNFPPRFSGLQFPNYSSELNVNALELDDSALYLCASSLWSTEAFFGQGTRLTVV.